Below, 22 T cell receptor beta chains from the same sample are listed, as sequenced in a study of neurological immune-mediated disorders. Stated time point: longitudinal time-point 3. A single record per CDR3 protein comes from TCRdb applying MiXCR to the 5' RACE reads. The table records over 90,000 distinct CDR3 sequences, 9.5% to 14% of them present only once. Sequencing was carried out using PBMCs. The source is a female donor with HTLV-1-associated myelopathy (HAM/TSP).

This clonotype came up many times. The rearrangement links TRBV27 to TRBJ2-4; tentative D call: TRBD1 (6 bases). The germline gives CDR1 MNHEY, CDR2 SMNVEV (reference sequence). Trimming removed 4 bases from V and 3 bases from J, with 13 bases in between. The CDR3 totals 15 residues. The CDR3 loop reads CASSSASGVKNIQYF. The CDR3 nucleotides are TGTGCCAGCAGTTCCGCGTCAGGGGTCAAAAACATTCAGTACTTC.

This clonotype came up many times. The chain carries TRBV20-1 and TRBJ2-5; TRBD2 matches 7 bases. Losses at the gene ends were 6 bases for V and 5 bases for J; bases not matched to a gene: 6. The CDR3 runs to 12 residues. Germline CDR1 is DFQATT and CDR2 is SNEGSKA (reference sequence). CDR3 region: CSAKGEGETQYF. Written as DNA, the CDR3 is TGCAGTGCGAAAGGGGAGGGTGAGACCCAGTACTTC.

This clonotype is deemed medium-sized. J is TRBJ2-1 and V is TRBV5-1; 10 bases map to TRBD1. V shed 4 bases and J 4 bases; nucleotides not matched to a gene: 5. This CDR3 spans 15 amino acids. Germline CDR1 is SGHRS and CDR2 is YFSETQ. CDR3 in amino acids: CASSADRGPYNEQFF. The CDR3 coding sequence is TGCGCCAGCAGCGCAGACAGGGGGCCGTACAATGAGCAGTTCTTC.

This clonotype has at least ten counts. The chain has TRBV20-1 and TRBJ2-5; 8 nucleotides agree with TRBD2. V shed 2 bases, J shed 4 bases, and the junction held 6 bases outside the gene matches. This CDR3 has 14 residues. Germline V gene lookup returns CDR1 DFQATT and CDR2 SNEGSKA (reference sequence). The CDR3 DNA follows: TGCAGTGCTAGAAAGGTCGGGGGGGGAGAGACCCAGTACTTC. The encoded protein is CSARKVGGGETQYF.

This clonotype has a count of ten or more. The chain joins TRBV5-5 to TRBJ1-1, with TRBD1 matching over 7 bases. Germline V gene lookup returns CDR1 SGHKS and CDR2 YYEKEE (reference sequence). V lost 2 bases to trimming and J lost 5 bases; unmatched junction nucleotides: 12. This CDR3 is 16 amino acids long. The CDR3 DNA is TGTGCCAGCAGCTTCGACAGGGTGCGTTTTTGGACTGAAGCTTTCTTT. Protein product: CASSFDRVRFWTEAFF.

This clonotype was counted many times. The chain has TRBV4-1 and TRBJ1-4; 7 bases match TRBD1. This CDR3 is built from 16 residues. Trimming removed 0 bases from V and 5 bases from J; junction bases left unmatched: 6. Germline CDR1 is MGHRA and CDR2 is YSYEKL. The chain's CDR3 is CASSQDRGTVNEKLFF. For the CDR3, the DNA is TGCGCCAGCAGCCAAGATCGGGGGACAGTGAATGAAAAACTGTTTTTT.

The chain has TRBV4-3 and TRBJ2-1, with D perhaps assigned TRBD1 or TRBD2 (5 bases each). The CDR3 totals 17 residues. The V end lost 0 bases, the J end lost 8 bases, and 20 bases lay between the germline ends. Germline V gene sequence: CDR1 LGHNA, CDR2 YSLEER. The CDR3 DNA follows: TGCGCCAGCAGCCAAGATCCCGGGGCCGGGCGGGCCTATGAGCAGTTCTTC. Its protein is CASSQDPGAGRAYEQFF.

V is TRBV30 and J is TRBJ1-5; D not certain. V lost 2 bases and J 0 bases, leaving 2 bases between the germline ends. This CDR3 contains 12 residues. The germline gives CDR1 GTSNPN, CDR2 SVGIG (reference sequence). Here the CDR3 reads CAWSSSNQPQHF. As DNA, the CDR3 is TGTGCCTGGAGTAGTAGCAATCAGCCCCAGCATTTT.

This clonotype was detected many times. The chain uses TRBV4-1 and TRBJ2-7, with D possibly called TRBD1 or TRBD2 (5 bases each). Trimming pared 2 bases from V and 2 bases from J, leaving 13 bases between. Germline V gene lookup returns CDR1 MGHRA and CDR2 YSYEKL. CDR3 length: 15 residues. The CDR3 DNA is TGCGCCAGCAGCCAACTCGGGACGAGAGCCTACGAGCAGTACTTC. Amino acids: CASSQLGTRAYEQYF.

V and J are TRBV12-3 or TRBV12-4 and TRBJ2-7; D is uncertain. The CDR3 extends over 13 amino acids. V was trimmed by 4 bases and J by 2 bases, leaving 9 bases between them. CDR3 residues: CASSYNRAYEQYF. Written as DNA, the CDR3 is TGTGCCAGCAGTTACAACAGAGCCTACGAGCAGTACTTC.

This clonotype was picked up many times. The CDR3 DNA sequence: TGCAGTGCTAGGTCCTCGTCAGGGTGGCGCAATCAGCCCCAGCATTTT. Translated, it gives CSARSSSGWRNQPQHF. This chain links TRBV20-1 with TRBJ1-5; weak D call: TRBD1 (5 bases). V lost 3 bases and J 2 bases, leaving 17 bases between the germline ends. The CDR3 spans 16 residues. Germline V gives CDR1 DFQATT, CDR2 SNEGSKA (reference sequence).

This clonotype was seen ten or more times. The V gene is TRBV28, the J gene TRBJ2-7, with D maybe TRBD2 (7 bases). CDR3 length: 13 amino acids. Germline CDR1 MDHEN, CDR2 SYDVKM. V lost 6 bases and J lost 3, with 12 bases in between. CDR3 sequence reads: CASRAGALYEQYF. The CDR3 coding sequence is TGTGCCAGCAGGGCGGGGGCCCTCTACGAGCAGTACTTC.

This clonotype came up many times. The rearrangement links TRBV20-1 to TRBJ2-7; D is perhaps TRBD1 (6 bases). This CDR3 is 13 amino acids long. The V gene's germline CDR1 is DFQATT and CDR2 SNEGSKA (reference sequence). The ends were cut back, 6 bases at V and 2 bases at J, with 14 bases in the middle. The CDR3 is CSARTAKPYEQYF. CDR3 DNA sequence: TGCAGTGCGAGGACAGCCAAGCCCTACGAGCAGTACTTC.

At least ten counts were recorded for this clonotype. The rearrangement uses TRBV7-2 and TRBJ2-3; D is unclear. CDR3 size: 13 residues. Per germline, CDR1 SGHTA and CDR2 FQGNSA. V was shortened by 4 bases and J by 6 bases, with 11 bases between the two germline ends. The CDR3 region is CASSSNLLDTQYF. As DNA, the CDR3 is TGTGCCAGCAGCTCAAACCTTCTTGATACGCAGTATTTT.

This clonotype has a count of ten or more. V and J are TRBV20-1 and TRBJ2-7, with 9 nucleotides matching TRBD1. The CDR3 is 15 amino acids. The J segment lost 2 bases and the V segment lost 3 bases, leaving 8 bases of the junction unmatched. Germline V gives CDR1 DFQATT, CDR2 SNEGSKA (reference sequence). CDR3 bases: TGCAGTGCTAGTCGCCGGGACAGGGTCACCTACGAGCAGTACTTC. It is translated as CSASRRDRVTYEQYF.

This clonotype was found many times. Here the CDR3 DNA reads TGCGCCAGCAGCCAAGAACGAATGTATCAGACCCAGTACTTC. This gives the protein CASSQERMYQTQYF. The chain recombines TRBV4-1 with TRBJ2-5; D is unclear. Germline V lookup: CDR1 MGHRA, CDR2 YSYEKL. The CDR3 extends over 14 amino acids. V was trimmed by 0 bases and J by 6 bases, leaving 11 bases between them.

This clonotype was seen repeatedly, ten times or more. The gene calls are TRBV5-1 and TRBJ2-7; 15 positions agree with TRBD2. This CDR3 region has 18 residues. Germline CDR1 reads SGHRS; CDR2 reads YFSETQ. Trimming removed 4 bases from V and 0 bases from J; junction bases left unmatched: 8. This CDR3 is CASSRGTSGGLSSYEQYF. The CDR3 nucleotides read TGCGCCAGCAGCCGGGGGACTAGCGGGGGGCTGAGCTCCTACGAGCAGTACTTC.

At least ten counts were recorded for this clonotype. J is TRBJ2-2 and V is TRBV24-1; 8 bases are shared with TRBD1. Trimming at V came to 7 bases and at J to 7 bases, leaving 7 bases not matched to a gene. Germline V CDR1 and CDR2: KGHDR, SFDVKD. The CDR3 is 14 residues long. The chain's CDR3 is CATSQAGGLGELFF. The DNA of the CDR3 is TGTGCCACCAGCCAGGCAGGGGGCCTCGGGGAGCTGTTTTTT.

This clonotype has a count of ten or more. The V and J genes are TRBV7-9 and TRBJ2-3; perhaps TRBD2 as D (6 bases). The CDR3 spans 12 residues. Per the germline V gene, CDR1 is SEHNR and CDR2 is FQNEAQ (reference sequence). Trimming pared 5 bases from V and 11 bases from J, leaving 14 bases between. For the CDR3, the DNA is TGTGCCAGCAGCCCTGGAGGGGAGTTGCAGTATTTT. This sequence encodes CASSPGGELQYF. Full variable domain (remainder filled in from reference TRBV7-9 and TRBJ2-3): DTGVSQNPRHKITKRGQNVTFRCDPISEHNRLYWYRQTLGQGPEFLTYFQNEAQLEKSRLLSDRFSAERPKGSFSTLEIQRTEQGDSAMYLCASSPGGELQYFGPGTRLTVL.

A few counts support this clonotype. The CDR3 loop is CASSTETSGDKQFF. In DNA form, the CDR3 reads TGCGCCAGCAGTACCGAGACTAGCGGGGATAAGCAGTTCTTC. The rearrangement links TRBV5-1 to TRBJ2-1; TRBD2 matches 11 bases. Germline lookup yields CDR1 SGHRS and CDR2 YFSETQ. The CDR3 extends over 14 amino acids. Trimming took 5 bases from V and 11 from J; bases not matched to a gene: 9.

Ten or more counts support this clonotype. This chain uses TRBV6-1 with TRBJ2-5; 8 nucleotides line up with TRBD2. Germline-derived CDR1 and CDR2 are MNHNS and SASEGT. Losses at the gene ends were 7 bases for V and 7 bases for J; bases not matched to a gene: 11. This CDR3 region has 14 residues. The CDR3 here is CASIVIAGWGTQYF. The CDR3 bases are TGTGCCAGCATCGTCATAGCGGGGTGGGGGACCCAGTACTTC.

The CDR3 here is CASSRQGEATEAFF. CDR3 nucleotide sequence: TGTGCCAGCTCACGACAGGGTGAGGCCACTGAAGCTTTCTTT. This sequence joins TRBV18 and TRBJ1-1; TRBD1 aligns across 7 bases. The germline gives CDR1 KGHSH, CDR2 LQKENI. Trimming cost V 4 bases and J 4 bases; bases outside gene matches: 6. This CDR3 has 14 residues.